The sample holds a few counts of the clone carrying this T cell receptor beta chain. TCRdb re-derived calls from the RT-PCR reads in MiXCR, one entry per CDR3 protein. Among approximately 720,000 distinct CDR3 sequences listed, 14% were seen once. With 0 bases removed from V and 4 bases from J, the gap between germline ends came to 9 bases. The CDR3 has 13 amino acids. CDR1 is DFQATT and CDR2 is SNEGSKA in the germline V gene (reference sequence). The chain combines TRBV20-1 with TRBJ1-2; no clear D. The receptor was derived from a female donor in good health, serving as a healthy control. The sequenced material came from memory CD4+ T cells from blood. DNA of the CDR3: TGCAGTGCTAGAGACCCGTGGACCTATGGCTACACCTTC. Translation gives CSARDPWTYGYTF.